These T cell receptor beta chains were read from a single sample in a study of PD-L1 blockade in urothelial cancer. Clones were sequenced by immunoSEQ multiplex PCR, and TCRdb holds only the in-frame ones, with some missing. This table holds about 51,000 clones, 86% found once. The sample was PBMCs, taken around atezolizumab (anti-PD-L1) treatment. All receptors derive from a man in his fifties or sixties with urothelial cancer. CDR3s include the opening cysteine and the closing phenylalanine or tryptophan. D genes are given only for firm matches. Expanded clones are given a class, and other clones once, few, many or no size at all.

J gene | D gene | V gene | clone size | CDR3 protein | CDR3 DNA
TRBJ1-1 | . | TRBV2 | . | CASSERTRKVPEAFF | TGTGCCAGCAGTGAAAGGACTCGGAAAGTCCCTGAAGCTTTCTTT
TRBJ2-7 | . | TRBV2 | . | CASRADRGDYEQYF | TGTGCCAGCAGGGCGGACAGAGGCGACTACGAGCAGTACTTC
TRBJ1-4 | TRBD1 | TRBV4-1 | . | CASSQHRGGIREKLFF | TGCGCCAGCAGCCAGCACAGGGGGGGAATTAGGGAAAAACTGTTTTTT
TRBJ2-1 | . | TRBV7-9 | . | CASSPRGSSYNEQFF | TGTGCCAGCAGCCCTAGAGGGAGCTCCTACAATGAGCAGTTCTTC
TRBJ1-2 | TRBD1 | TRBV7-9 | few | CATGQELWGYTF | TGTGCCACAGGACAGGAGCTATGGGGCTACACCTTC
TRBJ1-2 | TRBD1 | TRBV7-9 | . | CASSSWDSWDYGYTF | TGTGCCAGCAGCTCCTGGGACAGTTGGGACTATGGCTACACCTTC
TRBJ2-7 | . | TRBV9 | . | CASSPGDSSYEQYF | TGTGCCAGCAGCCCAGGGGATAGCTCCTACGAGCAGTACTTC
TRBJ2-2 | . | TRBV5-1 | . | CASSLMTGRASGELFF | TGCGCCAGCAGCTTGATGACAGGTCGGGCTTCCGGGGAGCTGTTTTTT
TRBJ1-1 | . | TRBV12-5 | . | CASGLVTPRAGQVNTEAFF | TGTGCTAGTGGTTTGGTAACTCCACGCGCCGGACAAGTGAACACTGAAGCTTTCTTT
TRBJ2-1 | TRBD1 | TRBV5-4 | once | CASSSWDRNNEQFF | TGTGCCAGCAGCTCTTGGGACAGAAACAATGAGCAGTTCTTC
TRBJ1-1 | TRBD1 | TRBV2 | . | CASSAGGTEAFF | TGTGCCAGCAGCGCAGGGGGAACTGAAGCTTTCTTT
TRBJ2-1 | . | TRBV11-3 | . | CASSSLRAGTPSSYNEQFF | TGTGCCAGCAGCTCCCTTCGCGCGGGGACTCCCAGCTCCTACAATGAGCAGTTCTTC
TRBJ2-7 | TRBD2 | TRBV7-9 | . | CASSRNSGGRGEQYF | TGTGCCAGCAGTAGAAATAGCGGGGGCAGGGGGGAGCAGTACTTC
TRBJ2-7 | TRBD1 | TRBV6-6 | . | CASSYSSQGVRYEQYF | TGTGCCAGCAGTTACTCGAGCCAGGGGGTTCGCTACGAGCAGTACTTC
TRBJ2-6 | . | TRBV7-6 | . | CASSSNWANVLTF | TGTGCCAGCAGCTCCAACTGGGCCAACGTCCTGACTTTC
TRBJ1-2 | . | TRBV19 | few | CASSIAPEYGYTF | TGTGCCAGTAGTATAGCTCCCGAGTATGGCTACACCTTC
TRBJ2-3 | . | TRBV13 | once | CASSLGGQADTQYF | TGTGCCAGCAGCTTAGGGGGTCAGGCAGATACGCAGTATTTT
TRBJ1-3 | . | TRBV6-1 | . | CASSAQGQGSSGNTIYF | TGTGCCAGCAGTGCACAAGGGCAGGGAAGCTCTGGAAACACCATATATTTT